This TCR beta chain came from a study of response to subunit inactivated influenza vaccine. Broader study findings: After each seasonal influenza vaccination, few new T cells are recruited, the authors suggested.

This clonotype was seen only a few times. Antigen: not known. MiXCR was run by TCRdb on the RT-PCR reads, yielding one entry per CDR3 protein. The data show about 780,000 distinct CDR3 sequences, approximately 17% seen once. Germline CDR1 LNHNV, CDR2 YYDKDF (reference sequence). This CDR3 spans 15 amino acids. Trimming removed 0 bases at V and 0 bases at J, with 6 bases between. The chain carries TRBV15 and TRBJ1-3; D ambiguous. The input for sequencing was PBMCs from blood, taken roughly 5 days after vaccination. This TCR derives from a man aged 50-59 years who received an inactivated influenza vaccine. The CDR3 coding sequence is TGTGCCACCAGCAGAGAGCGGTTCTCTGGAAACACCATATATTTT. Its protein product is CATSRERFSGNTIYF.